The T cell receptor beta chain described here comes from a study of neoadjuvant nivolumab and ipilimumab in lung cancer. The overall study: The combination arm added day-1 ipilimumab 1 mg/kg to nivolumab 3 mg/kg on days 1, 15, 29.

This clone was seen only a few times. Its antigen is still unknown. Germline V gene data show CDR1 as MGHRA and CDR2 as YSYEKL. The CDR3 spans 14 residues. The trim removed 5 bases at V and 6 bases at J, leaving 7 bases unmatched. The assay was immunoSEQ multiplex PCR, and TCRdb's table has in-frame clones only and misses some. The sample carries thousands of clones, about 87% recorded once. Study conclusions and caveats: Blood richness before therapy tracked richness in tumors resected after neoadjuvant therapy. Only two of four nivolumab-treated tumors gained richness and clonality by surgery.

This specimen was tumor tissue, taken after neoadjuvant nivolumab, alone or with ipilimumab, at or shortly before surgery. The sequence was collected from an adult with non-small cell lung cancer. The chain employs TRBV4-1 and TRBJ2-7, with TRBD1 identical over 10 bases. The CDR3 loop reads CASSTRDRGLEQYF. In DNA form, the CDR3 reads TGCGCCAGCAGCACCCGGGACAGGGGTCTCGAGCAGTACTTC.